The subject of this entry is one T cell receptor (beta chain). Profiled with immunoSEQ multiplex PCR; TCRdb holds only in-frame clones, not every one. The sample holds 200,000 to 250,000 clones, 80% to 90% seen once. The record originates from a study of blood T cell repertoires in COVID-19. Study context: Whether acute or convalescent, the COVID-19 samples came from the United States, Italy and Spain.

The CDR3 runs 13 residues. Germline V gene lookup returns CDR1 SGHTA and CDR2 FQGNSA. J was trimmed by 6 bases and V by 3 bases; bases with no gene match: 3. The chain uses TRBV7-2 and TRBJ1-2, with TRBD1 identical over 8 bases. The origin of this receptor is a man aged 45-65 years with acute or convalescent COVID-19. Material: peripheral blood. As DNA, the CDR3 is TGTGCCAGCAGCTTGGGACAGGACAATGGCTACACCTTC. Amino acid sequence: CASSLGQDNGYTF.